The source of this T cell receptor (beta chain) is a study of graft-versus-host responses after intestinal transplantation. V gave up 4 bases and J gave up 8 bases, with 27 bases separating them. Looked up from germline, CDR1 is SGHTS and CDR2 is YDEGEE. The CDR3 sequence is 17 residues long. TCRdb keeps only in-frame clones here, not all; method: immunoSEQ multiplex PCR. Among over 90,000 clones, 90% to 95% were seen once, and the ten largest hold roughly 0.5%. General observations from the study: GvH clones were identified in recipient marrow, with some first appearing in ileum or blood.

With respect to this clone: Its antigen is unknown.

This receptor was identified in a human donor who received an intestinal transplant. Here the sequenced sample was unstimulated CD8+ T cells sorted from spleen or lymph node cells, taken before intestinal transplant. The chain links TRBV5-8 to TRBJ1-2, with D unresolved. CDR3 nucleotide sequence: TGTGCCAGCAGCGAGGCACCATTGAGTGGAACGGCGGAGGGCTACACCTTC. It encodes CASSEAPLSGTAEGYTF.